Sequencing of this T cell receptor (beta chain) was carried out in a study of cytomegalovirus exposure and HLA in healthy donors. General observations from the study: In a later analysis, TCR beta V- and J-gene trimming showed a link to a missense DCLRE1C variant. Rarity characterized most TCR sequences, yet some public TCRs appeared in many donors.

Healthy people donating bone marrow made up the donors. Vbeta (60) and Jbeta (13) primers were used in the PCR. Sequenced by immunoSEQ multiplex PCR; TCRdb stores in-frame clones only, minus some. The sample holds 85,000 to 90,000 clones. About this clone itself: Antigen: not known.

CDR3 size: 15 residues. The germline V gene has CDR1 SGHAT and CDR2 FQNNGV. With 4 bases clipped from V and 2 bases from J, the junction kept 8 bases outside the gene matches. This rearrangement joins TRBV11-2 to TRBJ2-7, with TRBD1 matching over 7 bases. Sample: PBMCs. This sequence was found in a man in his forties or fifties in good health and CMV-seropositive. In nucleotides, the CDR3 is TGTGCCAGCAGCTACCGGGGACAGCACCCCTACGAGCAGTACTTC. Its protein product is CASSYRGQHPYEQYF.